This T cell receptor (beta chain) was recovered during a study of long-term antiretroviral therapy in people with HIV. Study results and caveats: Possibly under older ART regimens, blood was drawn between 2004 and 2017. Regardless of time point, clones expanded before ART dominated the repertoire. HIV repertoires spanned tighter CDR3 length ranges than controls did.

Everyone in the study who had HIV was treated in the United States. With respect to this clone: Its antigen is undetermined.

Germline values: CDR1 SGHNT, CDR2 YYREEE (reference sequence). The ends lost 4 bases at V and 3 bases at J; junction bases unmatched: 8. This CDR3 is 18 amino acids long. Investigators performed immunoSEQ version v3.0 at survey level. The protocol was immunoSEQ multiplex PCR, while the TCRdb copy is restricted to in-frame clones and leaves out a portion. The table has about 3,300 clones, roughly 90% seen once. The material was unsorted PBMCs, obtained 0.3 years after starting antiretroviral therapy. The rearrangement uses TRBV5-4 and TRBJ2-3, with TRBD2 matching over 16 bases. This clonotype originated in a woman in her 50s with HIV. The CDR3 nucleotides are TGTGCCAGCAGCCCGGGGACTAGCGGGGGGGCCGGTACAGATACGCAGTATTTT. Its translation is CASSPGTSGGAGTDTQYF.